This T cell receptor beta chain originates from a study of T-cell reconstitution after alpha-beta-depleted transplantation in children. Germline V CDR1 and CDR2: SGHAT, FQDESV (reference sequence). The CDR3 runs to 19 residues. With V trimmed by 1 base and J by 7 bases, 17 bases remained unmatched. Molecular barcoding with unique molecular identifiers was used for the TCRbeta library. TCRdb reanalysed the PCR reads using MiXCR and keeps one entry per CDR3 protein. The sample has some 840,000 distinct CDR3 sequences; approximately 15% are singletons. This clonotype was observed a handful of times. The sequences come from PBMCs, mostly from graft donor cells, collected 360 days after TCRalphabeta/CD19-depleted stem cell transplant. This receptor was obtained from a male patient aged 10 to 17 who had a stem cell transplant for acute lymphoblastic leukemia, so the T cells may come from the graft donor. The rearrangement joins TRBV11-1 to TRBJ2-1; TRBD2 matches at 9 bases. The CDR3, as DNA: TGTGCCAGCAGCTTAGATTTAGCGGGAGCATCCCCCTGGGGGAATGAGCAGTTCTTC. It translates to CASSLDLAGASPWGNEQFF. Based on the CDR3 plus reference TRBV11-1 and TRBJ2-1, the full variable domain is EAEVAQSPRYKITEKSQAVAFWCDPISGHATLYWYRQILGQGPELLVQFQDESVVDDSQLPKDRFSAERLKGVDSTLKIQPAELGDSAMYLCASSLDLAGASPWGNEQFFGPGTRLTVL.